These 5 T cell receptor beta chains were sequenced from one sample in a study of CD8 T cells in ankylosing spondylitis. Study-wide points: About 8 highly homologous variants made up a TCR beta motif, and this motif appeared characteristic of ankylosing spondylitis blood.

Each CDR3 protein gets one entry after TCRdb re-called the 5' RACE reads with MiXCR. The sample lists over 700,000 distinct CDR3 sequences, around a fifth occurring once. No antigens are known for them. Sequencing was carried out using blood, either unsorted or a sorted T cell fraction (not recorded which). The receptors shown here come from a male donor with ankylosing spondylitis.

The chain couples TRBV12-3 or TRBV12-4 to TRBJ2-1; TRBD2 matches 9 bases. CDR3 size: 14 residues. Germline trimming cut 4 bases from V and 6 bases from J; bases unmatched to any gene: 4. The CDR3 nucleotides read TGTGCCAGCAGTTCCGGGACTAGCTTCAATGAGCAGTTCTTC. Its protein product is CASSSGTSFNEQFF.

The rearrangement uses TRBV13 and TRBJ2-7, with D possibly TRBD1 on 6 matching bases. V was shortened by 1 base and J by 0 bases, with 10 bases between the two germline ends. The CDR3 totals 15 residues. CDR1 is PRHDT and CDR2 is FYEKMQ in the germline V gene (reference sequence). For the CDR3, the DNA is TGTGCCAGCAGCTTAGAGGACAGCCCCTCCTACGAGCAGTACTTC. It codes for CASSLEDSPSYEQYF. Full variable domain (remainder filled in from reference TRBV13 and TRBJ2-7): AAGVIQSPRHLIKEKRETATLKCYPIPRHDTVYWYQQGPGQDPQFLISFYEKMQSDKGSIPDRFSAQQFSDYHSELNMSSLELGDSALYFCASSLEDSPSYEQYFGPGTRLTVT.

The rearrangement uses TRBV12-3 or TRBV12-4 and TRBJ2-5; no clear D. The CDR3 extends over 14 amino acids. V lost 2 bases and J 0 bases, leaving 7 bases between the germline ends. CDR3 nucleotide sequence: TGTGCCAGCAGTTTACTGAATCACCAAGAGACCCAGTACTTC. This sequence encodes CASSLLNHQETQYF.

Only a few counts were recorded for this clonotype. The rearrangement links TRBV11-1 to TRBJ1-5; 7 positions match TRBD1. J was trimmed by 3 bases and V by 5 bases; bases with no gene match: 19. The germline CDR1 and CDR2 sequences are SGHAT and FQDESV (reference sequence). The CDR3 has 19 residues. Here the CDR3 reads CASSQRTGYSFLYNQPQHF. CDR3 DNA sequence: TGTGCCAGCAGCCAACGGACAGGCTATAGTTTTTTGTACAATCAGCCCCAGCATTTT. Looking up the rest from reference TRBV11-1 and TRBJ1-5 gives the full variable domain: EAEVAQSPRYKITEKSQAVAFWCDPISGHATLYWYRQILGQGPELLVQFQDESVVDDSQLPKDRFSAERLKGVDSTLKIQPAELGDSAMYLCASSQRTGYSFLYNQPQHFGDGTRLSIL.

This clonotype was counted between two and nine times. V usage is TRBV12-3 or TRBV12-4 and J usage is TRBJ2-5; D unresolved. The CDR3 covers 13 residues. Trimming cost V 3 bases and J 3 bases, with 8 bases left between them. The CDR3 loop is CASSFSTEETQYF. The CDR3 DNA follows: TGTGCCAGCAGTTTTTCGACTGAAGAGACCCAGTACTTC.